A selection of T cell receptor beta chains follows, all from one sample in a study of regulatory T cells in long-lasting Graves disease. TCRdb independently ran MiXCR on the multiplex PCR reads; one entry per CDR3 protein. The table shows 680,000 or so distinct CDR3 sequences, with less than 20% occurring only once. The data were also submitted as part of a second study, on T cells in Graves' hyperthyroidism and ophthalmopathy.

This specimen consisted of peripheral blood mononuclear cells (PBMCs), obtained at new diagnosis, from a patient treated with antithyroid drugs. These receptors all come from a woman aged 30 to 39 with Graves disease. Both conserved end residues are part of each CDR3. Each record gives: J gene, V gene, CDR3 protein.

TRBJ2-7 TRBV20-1 CSARPGPTIEQYF
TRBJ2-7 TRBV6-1 CASRERDRESYEQYF
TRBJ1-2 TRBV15 CATSRGGEERGYTF
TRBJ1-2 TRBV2 CASRLQESYGYTF
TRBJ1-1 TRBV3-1 CASTSESANTEAFF
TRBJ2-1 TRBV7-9 CASSYDRPLSYNEQFF
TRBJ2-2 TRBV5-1 CASSLQTGDAGELFF
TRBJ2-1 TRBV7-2 CASSPQRDWGIEQFF
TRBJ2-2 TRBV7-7 CASTFLAGAGELFF
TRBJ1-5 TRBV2 CVSSEALDKYSNQPQHF
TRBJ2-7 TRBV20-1 CSLTRGYEQYF
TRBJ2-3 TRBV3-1 CASSHIFGQAKDTQYF
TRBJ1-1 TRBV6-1 CASMVGTEAFF
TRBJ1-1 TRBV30 CAWTSGWDRARMNTEAFF
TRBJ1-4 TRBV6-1 CASRPAGTGTEKLFF
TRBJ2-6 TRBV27 CASGFSGANVLTF
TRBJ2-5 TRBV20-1 CSARTAETASGTQYF
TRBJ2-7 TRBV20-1 CSARDLGQGAGLSTYEQYF
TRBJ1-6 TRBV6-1 CASSPDEISYNSPLHF
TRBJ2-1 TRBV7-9 CASSLITAGVSYNEQFF
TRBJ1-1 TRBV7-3 CASSSIRSLSTEAFF
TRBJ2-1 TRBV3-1 CASSQDNGYGSSYNEQFF
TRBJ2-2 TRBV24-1 CATSGRDRVKGALTGELFF
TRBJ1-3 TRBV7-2 CASSLISVNLRGHGNTIYF
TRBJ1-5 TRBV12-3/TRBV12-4 CASSPGTAYSNQPQHF
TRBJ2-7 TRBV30 CAWRVFADEQYF
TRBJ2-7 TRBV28 CASSTQGSSYEQYF
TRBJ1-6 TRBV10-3 CAISEATSSYNSPLHF
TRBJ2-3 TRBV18 CASSPRGGTQYF
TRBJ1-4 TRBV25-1 CASWGGNLNEKLFF
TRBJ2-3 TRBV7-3 CASSPSGYSTDTQYF
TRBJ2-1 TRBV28 CASNPWTSGQNEQFF
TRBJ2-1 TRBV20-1 CSARGSSGVGNEQFF
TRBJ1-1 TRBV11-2 CASSLGRQGMNTEAFF
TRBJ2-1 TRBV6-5 CASSYSIAGALYNEQFF
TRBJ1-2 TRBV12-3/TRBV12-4 CASSKQGTTSYGYTF
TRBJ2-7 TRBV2 CASTTGIYEQYF
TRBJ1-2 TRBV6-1 CASRLGGVTNYGYTF
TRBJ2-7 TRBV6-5 CASSYASNYEQYF
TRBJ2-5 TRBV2 CASSPDRWGTQYF